Listed below are T cell receptor beta chains from one sample, sequenced in a study of beta chain features in type 1 diabetes. Data came from immunoSEQ multiplex PCR; TCRdb stores just in-frame clones and leaves some out. The data hold some 270,000 clones, with roughly 8% observed a single time. Sequenced: central memory CD4+ T cells from blood. The receptors come from a woman under 30 in good health. CDR3s leave out the opening cysteine and the closing phenylalanine or tryptophan. Each record gives: CDR3 protein, V gene, J gene.

ASSYGQTSRTQY	TRBV6-6	TRBJ2-5
ASSMSRAGETQY	TRBV19	TRBJ2-5
ASKMDPSSYEQY	TRBV6-5	TRBJ2-7
ASRRTGKIMNTEAF	TRBV4-1	TRBJ1-1
AWSSGPRTAVKYGYT	TRBV30	TRBJ1-2
SETSGAYNEQF	TRBV29-1	TRBJ2-1
SVEDRGGRYGYT	TRBV29-1	TRBJ1-2
ASSQGVGRNTEAF	TRBV4-3	TRBJ1-1
ASRPLAGGTETQY	TRBV6-5	TRBJ2-5
ASSPLLATNEKLF	TRBV5-5	TRBJ1-4
ASSPRKTSGAYEQY	TRBV18	TRBJ2-7
ASSLVGVIVNEQF	TRBV5-6	TRBJ2-1
ASSPHLGKVETQY	TRBV7-6	TRBJ2-5
ATTRGGDTEAF	TRBV7-9	TRBJ1-1
ASSLDETQY	TRBV11-2	TRBJ2-5
ASSPNRVSNQPQH	TRBV6-6	TRBJ1-5
ASSPPGQSYNEQF	TRBV6-6	TRBJ2-1
ASSQPGRVRANEQF	TRBV4-3	TRBJ2-1
ASTERAAFNSPLH	TRBV6-1	TRBJ1-6
ASSVIPSTDTQY	TRBV7-3	TRBJ2-3
ASSQKTPFGRTTNTGELF	TRBV4-3	TRBJ2-2
ASSLQTDTQY	TRBV7-9	TRBJ2-3
ASSLGQTSTDTQY	TRBV5-1	TRBJ2-3
ASSPGAGRYNEKLF	TRBV5-1	TRBJ1-4
SAGAGYGYT	TRBV20-1	TRBJ1-2
ASSQATNTEAF	TRBV18	TRBJ1-1
ASKTVGYTGELF	TRBV6-6	TRBJ2-2
ASRSYGQGRTEAF	TRBV27	TRBJ1-1
ASGRMARGATDTQY	TRBV7-2	TRBJ2-3
ASSPYLDRVTEAF	TRBV27	TRBJ1-1
ASSTRGHEQF	TRBV28	TRBJ2-1
ASSTRQGGETQY	TRBV7-2	TRBJ2-5
ASSNPLGTEQF	TRBV5-4	TRBJ2-1
ASSSDRDRGPNEQF	TRBV11-3	TRBJ2-1
ASSQDNRGRIYGYT	TRBV4-2	TRBJ1-2
ASSKGGRSTEAF	TRBV6-5	TRBJ1-1
ASSSPTGIETQY	TRBV9	TRBJ2-5
ASSIPGTGVRNEQF	TRBV28	TRBJ2-1
ASRGLGRHQYNEQF	TRBV2	TRBJ2-1
ASSLSTSKGQETQY	TRBV5-1	TRBJ2-5
ASSQIYRGNQPQH	TRBV4-1	TRBJ1-5
ASSPPDGETQY	TRBV5-1	TRBJ2-5
ASGRGGSSYNEQF	TRBV7-2	TRBJ2-1
ASSPPLGQGSNQPQH	TRBV18	TRBJ1-5
ASSVAAGGQGDTQY	TRBV9	TRBJ2-3
ASSVVAQSNQPQH	TRBV11-2	TRBJ1-5
ASSRRLVIDTQY	TRBV27	TRBJ2-3
ASSLGPETQY	TRBV7-2	TRBJ2-5
ASSPSTGVNEKLF	TRBV9	TRBJ1-4
ASSQEAGWGEKLF	TRBV4-3	TRBJ1-4